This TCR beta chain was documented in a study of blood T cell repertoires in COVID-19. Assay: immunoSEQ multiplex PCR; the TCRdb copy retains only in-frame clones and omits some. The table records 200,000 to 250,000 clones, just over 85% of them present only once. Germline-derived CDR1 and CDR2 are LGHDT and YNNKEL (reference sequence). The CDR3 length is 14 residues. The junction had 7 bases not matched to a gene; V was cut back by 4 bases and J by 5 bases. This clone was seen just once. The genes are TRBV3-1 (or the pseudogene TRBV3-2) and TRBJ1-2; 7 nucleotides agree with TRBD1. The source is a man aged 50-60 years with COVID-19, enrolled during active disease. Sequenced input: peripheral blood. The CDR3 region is CASSPRDRQYGYTF. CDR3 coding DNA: TGTGCCAGCAGCCCCCGGGACAGACAATATGGCTACACCTTC.